Listed below are T cell receptor beta chains from one sample, sequenced in a study of Ad26.COV2.S vaccination and SARS-CoV-2 variants. Data came from immunoSEQ multiplex PCR; TCRdb stores just in-frame clones and leaves some out. The table has roughly 420,000 clones, nearly 90% seen once. This specimen was peripheral blood, taken in a trial of Ad26.COV2.S vaccine versus placebo. Receptors originate from a person aged 18-60 years who received the Ad26.COV2.S COVID-19 vaccine or a placebo. The CDR3 runs from the conserved cysteine through the conserved F or W. Fields, in order: J gene, V gene, D gene, clone size, CDR3 DNA, CDR3 protein. A D gene is named only where the DNA matches it firmly. Only part of the rows carry a size: once, few, many, or a class if the clone is expanded.

J: TRBJ1-2
V: TRBV5-1
D: .
size: .
DNA: TGCGCCAGCAGCTTGTCACGGCGGTATGGCTACACCTTC
CDR3: CASSLSRRYGYTF

J: TRBJ2-5
V: TRBV29-1
D: .
size: .
DNA: TGCAGCGTCGCCCAGGGACAAGAGACCCAGTACTTC
CDR3: CSVAQGQETQYF

J: TRBJ2-1
V: TRBV7-9
D: .
size: .
DNA: TGTGCCAGCAGCTTAGCGGCTAGCACAGCCAACTACAATGAGCAGTTCTTC
CDR3: CASSLAASTANYNEQFF

J: TRBJ2-2
V: TRBV20-1
D: .
size: .
DNA: TGCAGTGCTAGTGTCAGATCGAACACCGGGGAGCTGTTTTTT
CDR3: CSASVRSNTGELFF

J: TRBJ2-1
V: TRBV14
D: .
size: .
DNA: TGTGCCAGCAGCCAAGTTCGCGGATTGGATGAGCAGTTCTTC
CDR3: CASSQVRGLDEQFF

J: TRBJ1-5
V: TRBV6-5
D: .
size: .
DNA: TGTGCCAGCAGTTACGGGGGTCCTCGGGGCAATCAGCCCCAGCATTTT
CDR3: CASSYGGPRGNQPQHF

J: TRBJ2-4
V: TRBV5-6
D: .
size: .
DNA: TGTGCCAGCAGCTTGTTGGTAGCCAAAAACATTCAGTACTTC
CDR3: CASSLLVAKNIQYF

J: TRBJ1-2
V: TRBV7-2
D: .
size: .
DNA: TGTGCCAGCAAGACCGCGGGCGGGGCCTATGGCTACACCTTC
CDR3: CASKTAGGAYGYTF

J: TRBJ2-3
V: TRBV5-4
D: .
size: .
DNA: TGTGCCAGCAGCTTAGCCCTCTTCACAGATACGCAGTATTTT
CDR3: CASSLALFTDTQYF

J: TRBJ2-2
V: TRBV13
D: TRBD1
size: .
DNA: TGTGCCAGCAGCGGTACTCCAGGACAGGATGAGTATGTTTCCGGGGAGCTGTTTTTT
CDR3: CASSGTPGQDEYVSGELFF

J: TRBJ1-4
V: TRBV15
D: .
size: .
DNA: TGTGCCACCAGCAGCCCCCGGGGGGCTAATGAAAAACTGTTTTTT
CDR3: CATSSPRGANEKLFF

J: TRBJ1-2
V: TRBV2
D: .
size: once
DNA: TGTGCCAGCAGTCCAGGAAACTATGGCTACACCTTC
CDR3: CASSPGNYGYTF

J: TRBJ2-3
V: TRBV9
D: .
size: .
DNA: TGTGCCAGCAGCGTAGAGGGGGCAGATACGCAGTATTTT
CDR3: CASSVEGADTQYF

J: TRBJ2-7
V: TRBV3-1/TRBV3-2
D: .
size: .
DNA: TGTGCCAGCAGCCCGAGGGGGGCCGGATACTACGAGCAGTACTTC
CDR3: CASSPRGAGYYEQYF

J: TRBJ1-4
V: TRBV7-9
D: .
size: once
DNA: TGTGCCAGCAGCTTAGGACAAGCGTCTAATGAAAAACTGTTTTTT
CDR3: CASSLGQASNEKLFF

J: TRBJ1-1
V: TRBV3-1/TRBV3-2
D: .
size: .
DNA: TGTGCCAGCAGCCAAGACTTCTTAGACGAGGGTAGCTCTGAAGCTTTCTTT
CDR3: CASSQDFLDEGSSEAFF

J: TRBJ1-6
V: TRBV4-1
D: TRBD1
size: .
DNA: TGCGCCAGCAGCCAAGGACCGGGACAGGGATATTCACCCCTCCACTTT
CDR3: CASSQGPGQGYSPLHF

J: TRBJ1-2
V: TRBV18
D: .
size: .
DNA: TGTGCCAGCTCACTCTCCGCCGTCGACGGTTATGGCTACACCTTC
CDR3: CASSLSAVDGYGYTF

J: TRBJ1-2
V: TRBV5-5
D: TRBD1
size: .
DNA: TGTGCCAGCAGCGGACGGACAGGGGGCGAGCATGGCTACACCTTC
CDR3: CASSGRTGGEHGYTF

J: TRBJ2-3
V: TRBV2
D: TRBD2
size: once
DNA: TGTGCCAGCAGAGCCTCGATCCTACTAGCGGGGGGTGTAGATACGCAGTATTTT
CDR3: CASRASILLAGGVDTQYF

J: TRBJ2-1
V: TRBV4-1
D: .
size: .
DNA: TGCGCCAGCAGCCAAGCGGGCGATAGGGGGAAGCAGTTCTTC
CDR3: CASSQAGDRGKQFF

J: TRBJ1-3
V: TRBV18
D: .
size: .
DNA: TGTGCCAGCTCACCACTCAGACCCTTGGGCTACTCTGGAAACACCATATATTTT
CDR3: CASSPLRPLGYSGNTIYF

J: TRBJ2-1
V: TRBV7-3
D: TRBD2
size: .
DNA: TGTGCCAGCAGCTTCACCCAAACTAGCGGTGAGCAGTTCTTC
CDR3: CASSFTQTSGEQFF

J: TRBJ2-2
V: TRBV7-6
D: .
size: .
DNA: TGTGCCAGCAGCCCATGGACCCCCGGCGGGACCGGGGAGCTGTTTTTT
CDR3: CASSPWTPGGTGELFF

J: TRBJ1-2
V: TRBV12-3/TRBV12-4
D: .
size: .
DNA: TGTGCCAGCAATTCCAGGCTCGGTTTGGGCTACACCTTC
CDR3: CASNSRLGLGYTF

J: TRBJ2-6
V: TRBV18
D: .
size: once
DNA: TGTGCCAGCTCACCGTTGCAGGGGGGCCCTGGGGCCAACGTCCTGACTTTC
CDR3: CASSPLQGGPGANVLTF

J: TRBJ1-2
V: TRBV6-1
D: .
size: .
DNA: TGTGCCAGCAGTGAAATGGTTAACTATGGCTACACCTTC
CDR3: CASSEMVNYGYTF

J: TRBJ1-6
V: TRBV12-3/TRBV12-4
D: .
size: .
DNA: TGTGCCAGCAGTTTAAATTCACCCCTCCACTTT
CDR3: CASSLNSPLHF

J: TRBJ1-6
V: TRBV7-6
D: .
size: .
DNA: TGTGCCAGCAGCTTGCTGTTGGCAGAAGACTCCTATAATTCACCCCTCCACTTT
CDR3: CASSLLLAEDSYNSPLHF

J: TRBJ1-6
V: TRBV10-2
D: TRBD1
size: .
DNA: TGCGCCAGCAGCCCCGGGACAGGGACTTCACCCCTCCACTTT
CDR3: CASSPGTGTSPLHF

J: TRBJ1-4
V: TRBV3-1/TRBV3-2
D: .
size: .
DNA: TGTGCCAGCAGCCAAGTTCCCCCGGGGACAAGCGATGAAAAACTGTTTTTT
CDR3: CASSQVPPGTSDEKLFF

J: TRBJ2-6
V: TRBV11-3
D: .
size: .
DNA: TGTGCCAGCAGCTTAACTAGTAACTCTGGGGCCAACGTCCTGACTTTC
CDR3: CASSLTSNSGANVLTF

J: TRBJ1-5
V: TRBV10-3
D: TRBD1
size: .
DNA: TGTGCCATCCCCCCCGGGGACAGGGGGCTTCTTAGGAGCAATCAGCCCCAGCATTTT
CDR3: CAIPPGDRGLLRSNQPQHF

J: TRBJ2-2
V: TRBV14
D: .
size: .
DNA: TGTGCCAGCAGCCGCAGAGCACCAGACACCGGGGAGCTGTTTTTT
CDR3: CASSRRAPDTGELFF

J: TRBJ1-5
V: TRBV30
D: .
size: .
DNA: TGTGCCTGGAGTGTACGGGGGGGGAGGCAGCCCCAGCATTTT
CDR3: CAWSVRGGRQPQHF

J: TRBJ1-1
V: TRBV7-8
D: TRBD1
size: .
DNA: TGTGCCAGCAGCTCCGGAAACAGGGGCTTGAACACTGAAGCTTTCTTT
CDR3: CASSSGNRGLNTEAFF

J: TRBJ2-1
V: TRBV13
D: TRBD2
size: .
DNA: TGTGCCAGCAGCTCGACTAGCGGCCCCCGGCGCAATGAGCAGTTCTTC
CDR3: CASSSTSGPRRNEQFF

J: TRBJ1-5
V: TRBV19
D: .
size: .
DNA: TGTGCCAGTAGACGACTCGTTAGCAATCAGCCCCAGCATTTT
CDR3: CASRRLVSNQPQHF

J: TRBJ2-5
V: TRBV20-1
D: TRBD2
size: .
DNA: TGCAGTGCTAGTAGCGGGAGAGTGGAGACCCAGTACTTC
CDR3: CSASSGRVETQYF

J: TRBJ1-4
V: TRBV12-3/TRBV12-4
D: .
size: .
DNA: TGTGCCAGCAGCCTGCGTGGGGAAGAAAAACTGTTTTTT
CDR3: CASSLRGEEKLFF

J: TRBJ2-7
V: TRBV5-6
D: TRBD1
size: .
DNA: TGTGCCAGCAGCTCGAGGACAGGGTCGCCCTACGAGCAGTACTTC
CDR3: CASSSRTGSPYEQYF

J: TRBJ1-4
V: TRBV2
D: .
size: few
DNA: TGTGCCAGCAGGGCTCCTTTTGGTTTAGGTGCGAATGAAAAACTGTTTTTT
CDR3: CASRAPFGLGANEKLFF

J: TRBJ2-5
V: TRBV6-5
D: .
size: .
DNA: TGTGCCAGCAGGGACCGGACATTTCAAGAGACCCAGTACTTC
CDR3: CASRDRTFQETQYF

J: TRBJ1-4
V: TRBV30
D: TRBD1
size: .
DNA: TGTGCCTGGAGTAGGACAGGTACTAATGAAAAACTGTTTTTT
CDR3: CAWSRTGTNEKLFF

J: TRBJ2-5
V: TRBV5-1
D: TRBD2
size: .
DNA: TGCGCCAGCAGCTTGGGATCTAGCGGGGCAGTAGGGACCCAGTACTTC
CDR3: CASSLGSSGAVGTQYF

J: TRBJ1-2
V: TRBV6-5
D: .
size: .
DNA: TGTGCCACCACGGGGTGGGGAAAGGGGGAGTTTGCCTACACCTTC
CDR3: CATTGWGKGEFAYTF

J: TRBJ1-2
V: TRBV16
D: .
size: .
DNA: TGTGCCAGCAGCCTACTCCAGGGCCCCTCCTTTGTCGGCTACACCTTC
CDR3: CASSLLQGPSFVGYTF

J: TRBJ1-5
V: TRBV19
D: .
size: .
DNA: TGTGCCAGTACCAGGGTTCATAGCAATCAGCCCCAGCATTTT
CDR3: CASTRVHSNQPQHF

J: TRBJ2-7
V: TRBV25-1
D: .
size: .
DNA: TGTGCCAGTTCTCAGCAGGGGGGTACCTACGAGCAGTACTTC
CDR3: CASSQQGGTYEQYF

J: TRBJ2-2
V: TRBV5-4
D: .
size: .
DNA: TGTGCCAGCAGCCCCCGGCTAGCCCACACCGGGGAGCTGTTTTTT
CDR3: CASSPRLAHTGELFF

J: TRBJ1-5
V: TRBV2
D: .
size: .
DNA: TGTGCCAGCAGTACCGGGACTGGCAATCAGCCCCAGCATTTT
CDR3: CASSTGTGNQPQHF

J: TRBJ2-2
V: TRBV7-3
D: .
size: once
DNA: TGTGCCAGCAGCCACGGGTACACCGGGGAGCTGTTTTTT
CDR3: CASSHGYTGELFF

J: TRBJ1-3
V: TRBV10-3
D: TRBD1
size: .
DNA: TGTGCCATCAGTGAGGGGACAGGCCGCTCTGGAAACACCATATATTTT
CDR3: CAISEGTGRSGNTIYF

J: TRBJ2-1
V: TRBV7-6
D: TRBD1
size: .
DNA: TGTGCCAGCACCAAGGACAGGGTCTCCTACAATGAGCAGTTCTTC
CDR3: CASTKDRVSYNEQFF